The subject of this entry is one TCR beta chain. Its antigen is still unknown. The same CDR3 can be traced to other DNA sequences in this sample. The data belong to a study of Ad26.COV2.S vaccination and SARS-CoV-2 variants. Study-level points and caveats: Analyses of TCR breadth and depth may have underestimated total T cell responses. Vaccine and placebo recipients had similar non-spike TCR breadth. A substantial breadth of spike-specific CD8+ and CD4+ T cell responses after vaccination has been reported. The placebo group had lower spike-specific TCR breadth than the vaccine recipients did.

The V gene end was trimmed by 5 bases and the J gene end by 8 bases; junction bases not matched to a gene: 10. In germline, CDR1 is SGHTA, CDR2 FQGNSA. The CDR3 totals 15 residues. The data were produced by immunoSEQ multiplex PCR, yet TCRdb's version contains in-frame clones alone and is incomplete. In the table there are about 350,000 clones, approximately 90% of which are singletons. Sequencing was performed on peripheral blood, taken after recovery from COVID-19. This rearrangement joins TRBV7-2 to TRBJ1-4, with TRBD1 matching over 8 bases. This receptor was obtained from a human donor who had recovered from COVID-19. CDR3 loop: CASSLSGQGGEKLFF. For the CDR3, the DNA is TGTGCCAGCAGCCTGTCAGGACAGGGAGGAGAAAAACTGTTTTTT.